This entry lists 5 T cell receptor beta chains sequenced from one sample in a study of regulatory T cells in long-lasting Graves disease. For TCR beta, libraries came from iRepertoire HTBI primers and Arm-PCR of CDR3 regions. Using its own MiXCR run on the multiplex PCR reads, TCRdb lists one record per CDR3 protein. Seen here are about 560,000 distinct CDR3 sequences, about 16% observed once, and the top ten hold more than 10%. Noted time point: newly diagnosed GD, antithyroid drugs for less than 3 months. PBMC RNA served as the TCR library source. These data were likewise used in another study, on T cells in Graves' hyperthyroidism and ophthalmopathy.

This material consisted of peripheral blood mononuclear cells (PBMCs), taken at new diagnosis, from a patient treated with antithyroid drugs. The receptors derive from a man between 18 and 29 years old with Graves disease.

The chain uses TRBV19 and TRBJ2-1; TRBD2 matches 9 bases. Germline CDR1 LNHDA, CDR2 SQIVND (reference sequence). Trimming at V came to 3 bases and at J to 6 bases, leaving 15 bases not matched to a gene. The CDR3 runs to 18 residues. CDR3 region: CASSIQASGMGGSNEQFF. The CDR3 DNA follows: TGTGCCAGTAGTATCCAGGCTAGCGGGATGGGTGGAAGCAATGAGCAGTTCTTC. The whole variable domain, filled in from reference TRBV19 and TRBJ2-1, reads DGGITQSPKYLFRKEGQNVTLSCEQNLNHDAMYWYRQDPGQGLRLIYYSQIVNDFQKGDIAEGYSVSREKKESFPLTVTSAQKNPTAFYLCASSIQASGMGGSNEQFFGPGTRLTVL.

As regards this clonotype: A read error may explain this, as a much larger clone is one base away. This chain uses TRBV28 with TRBJ2-7; the D gene is possibly TRBD1 (5 bases). The CDR3 runs to 14 residues. The germline gives CDR1 MDHEN, CDR2 SYDVKM. CDR3 nucleotides: TGTGCCAGCAGTTTATTGGGGCCCCCCTACGAGCAGTGCTTC. Amino acid sequence: CASSLLGPPYEQCF.

In the case of this clonotype: One base separates it from a far larger clone, so it is likely a read error. This chain joins TRBV28 and TRBJ2-1; no firm D call. V was shortened by 4 bases and J by 10 bases, with 23 bases between the two germline ends. CDR1 is MDHEN, CDR2 SYDVKM, per germline. This CDR3 comprises 16 residues. CDR3 sequence: CASSSIGSHVNYEQFF. CDR3 sequence (DNA): TGTGCCAGCAGTTCAATCGGGTCCCACGTTAACTACGAGCAGTTCTTC.

This clonotype was seen ten or more times. The V and J genes are TRBV18 and TRBJ1-1; no firm D call. Germline V lookup: CDR1 KGHSH, CDR2 LQKENI. V lost 2 bases and J 3 bases, leaving 7 bases between the germline ends. This CDR3 spans 13 amino acids. The CDR3 here is CASSPNGDTEAFF. The CDR3, as DNA: TGTGCCAGCTCACCAAACGGGGACACTGAAGCTTTCTTT.

This clonotype occurred many times. The chain employs TRBV20-1 and TRBJ2-3, with TRBD2 matching over 10 bases. V lost 0 bases and J lost 6; bases outside the gene matches: 6. Germline CDR1 is DFQATT and CDR2 is SNEGSKA (reference sequence). The CDR3 has 15 residues. Here the CDR3 reads CSARDLLAGVDTQYF. DNA of the CDR3: TGCAGTGCTAGAGATTTGCTAGCGGGAGTGGATACGCAGTATTTT.